The clone carrying this T cell receptor beta chain occurred many times. What it binds is not known. These data come from a study of Graves' ophthalmopathy and Graves' hyperthyroidism. Across the study: Untreated patients at initial diagnosis provided peripheral blood. Study-level findings and limits: Most thyroid clonotypes expanded beyond 0.001 frequency were also found in blood.

Ineligible for inclusion were patients with other autoimmune diseases, uncontrolled infections, pregnancy or lactation. Orbital computed tomography, together with clinical symptoms, serum thyroxine, TRAb and thyroid ultrasound, was used for diagnosis. For repertoire sequencing, the TCR beta CDR3 regions were amplified from RNA transcripts. HTBI primers were used in a first-round RT-PCR, which preceded a second-round multiplex PCR. TCRdb reprocessed the multiplex PCR reads with MiXCR, giving one entry per CDR3 protein. The profile covers 340,000 or so distinct CDR3 sequences, with roughly a sixth appearing a single time and 10% to 15% taken by the ten largest. The CDR3 extends over 14 amino acids. V lost 6 bases and J lost 6, with 15 bases in between.

This TCR derives from an adult man with Graves' ophthalmopathy. This chain joins TRBV12-3 or TRBV12-4 and TRBJ1-3, with unresolved D. Input material: peripheral blood. The CDR3 DNA follows: TGTGCCAGCAGGATACAGCGTCGGGCAAACACCATATATTTT. Protein: CASRIQRRANTIYF.